The next 20 T cell receptor beta chains were all read from a single sample in a study of blood T cell repertoires in COVID-19. Only in-frame clones appear in the TCRdb table, and some are missing; sequencing was by immunoSEQ multiplex PCR. The sample records approximately 150,000 clones, roughly 84% being singletons. The sample taken for sequencing was peripheral blood. The origin of the receptors is a human donor with acute or convalescent COVID-19. The donor label of this sample is uncertain.

V gene TRBV7-2 combines with J gene TRBJ2-7; TRBD1 aligns across 9 bases. The CDR3 spans 14 residues. V gave up 3 bases and J gave up 3 bases; unmatched junction bases: 3. Germline lookup yields CDR1 SGHTA and CDR2 FQGNSA. CDR3 sequence reads: CASSFGTGSYEQYF. The CDR3 nucleotides are TGTGCCAGCAGCTTCGGGACAGGGAGCTACGAGCAGTACTTC.

J is TRBJ2-6 and V is TRBV6-2 or TRBV6-3; 7 nucleotides line up with TRBD1. The CDR3 totals 18 residues. Unmatched junction bases numbered 7, after V lost 2 bases and J lost 0 bases. Germline V gene lookup returns CDR1 MNHEY and CDR2 SVGEGT. CDR3 sequence (DNA): TGTGCCAGCAGTTACCGAAGGGGGCTCGGCTCTGGGGCCAACGTCCTGACTTTC. Amino acids: CASSYRRGLGSGANVLTF.

The chain combines TRBV5-1 with TRBJ1-1, with D perhaps TRBD1 (5 bases). The CDR3 runs 16 residues. The V end was cut by 0 bases, the J end by 0 bases, with 12 bases between. Per the germline V gene, CDR1 is SGHRS and CDR2 is YFSETQ. The CDR3 nucleotides read TGCGCCAGCAGCTTGGCCGGGGGAGGAGTGAACACTGAAGCTTTCTTT. It encodes CASSLAGGGVNTEAFF.

This chain connects TRBV12-3 or TRBV12-4 to TRBJ2-5; 7 positions match TRBD1. The CDR3 consists of 13 residues. Trimming removed 4 bases from V and 5 bases from J; junction bases left unmatched: 4. Here the CDR3 reads CASSSGQLETQYF. The DNA of the CDR3 is TGTGCCAGCAGTTCGGGACAGTTGGAGACCCAGTACTTC.

The chain couples TRBV5-1 to TRBJ2-2, with TRBD1 matching 12 bases. This CDR3 has 16 residues. CDR1 and CDR2 (germline): SGHRS, YFSETQ. Germline trimming cut 3 bases from V and 4 bases from J; bases unmatched to any gene: 4. The CDR3 coding sequence is TGCGCCAGCAGCTGGGGACAGGGGGCAAGCACCGGGGAGCTGTTTTTT. Its protein is CASSWGQGASTGELFF.

The gene calls are TRBV21-1 and TRBJ1-2; the listed D gene, TRBD1, was not tested against the DNA. TRBV21-1 is marked as a pseudogene. The CDR3 has 15 residues. Here the CDR3 DNA reads TGTGCCAGCAGCTCACGGACAGGGGCTAACTATGGCTACACCTTC. Its protein product is CASSSRTGANYGYTF.

Notes on this clone: At one boundary the junction diverges from the germline segment, which might be a read error. The chain couples TRBV9 to TRBJ2-1; TRBD2 aligns across 9 bases. This CDR3 is built from 15 residues. Germline assignment: CDR1 SGDLS and CDR2 YYNGEE. The CDR3 DNA sequence: TGTGCCCGCAGCGGCGGGGGGGCGGGCTACAATGAGCAGTTCTTC. Its translation is CARSGGGAGYNEQFF.

This clone was counted between two and nine times. The V gene is TRBV14, the J gene TRBJ1-4; 8 bases map to TRBD1. CDR1 and CDR2 (germline): SGHDN, FVKESK. Unmatched junction bases numbered 4, after V lost 4 bases and J lost 6 bases. The CDR3 totals 14 residues. DNA of the CDR3: TGTGCCAGCAGCCTATTGACAGGGGATGAAAAACTGTTTTTT. Amino acid sequence: CASSLLTGDEKLFF.

The rearrangement joins TRBV7-9 to TRBJ1-5, with TRBD1 matching 8 bases. From germline, CDR1 is SEHNR and CDR2 FQNEAQ (reference sequence). With V trimmed by 4 bases and J by 3 bases, 5 bases remained unmatched. The CDR3 totals 15 residues. The CDR3: CASSYGTGLNQPQHF. The CDR3 DNA reads TGTGCCAGCAGCTATGGGACAGGACTCAATCAGCCCCAGCATTTT.

The chain has TRBV4-1 and TRBJ1-3; no firm D call. From germline, CDR1 is MGHRA and CDR2 YSYEKL. V was trimmed by 0 bases and J by 6 bases, leaving 9 bases between them. The CDR3 totals 14 residues. CDR3 sequence: CASSQDAVENTIYF. CDR3 coding DNA: TGCGCCAGCAGCCAAGATGCGGTGGAAAACACCATATATTTT.

The chain uses TRBV12-5 and TRBJ1-5, with 7 bases matching TRBD1. This CDR3 spans 17 amino acids. V shed 2 bases and J 0 bases; nucleotides not matched to a gene: 7. CDR1 LGHNT and CDR2 FRNRAP come from the germline V gene. CDR3 loop: CASGLSWGQTSNQPQHF. DNA for the CDR3: TGTGCTAGTGGTTTGTCATGGGGACAGACTAGCAATCAGCCCCAGCATTTT.

The chain uses TRBV23-1 and TRBJ2-7, with 9 bases fitting TRBD1. TRBV23-1 is assigned to the ORF class and has an uncertain function. Trimming took 10 bases from V and 3 from J; bases not matched to a gene: 10. This CDR3 is 14 amino acids long. In nucleotides, the CDR3 is TGCGCCATCAAAAATCCGGGACAGGGCTACGAGCAGTACGTC. Its translation: CAIKNPGQGYEQYV.

This chain connects TRBV18 to TRBJ2-1; 11 positions match TRBD2. Germline CDR1 reads KGHSH; CDR2 reads LQKENI. The CDR3 consists of 18 residues. J lost 2 bases, V lost 0 bases, and 6 bases had no gene match. The DNA of the CDR3 is TGTGCCAGCTCACCACCGACTAGCGGGGATAGGGCCTACAATGAGCAGTTCTTC. Its translation is CASSPPTSGDRAYNEQFF. Based on the CDR3 plus reference TRBV18 and TRBJ2-1, the full variable domain is NAGVMQNPRHLVRRRGQEARLRCSPMKGHSHVYWYRQLPEEGLKFMVYLQKENIIDESGMPKERFSAEFPKEGPSILRIQQVVRGDSAAYFCASSPPTSGDRAYNEQFFGPGTRLTVL.

V and J are TRBV7-2 and TRBJ2-7, with a weak D call TRBD1 (5 bases). Germline V gives CDR1 SGHTA, CDR2 FQGNSA. The CDR3 is made up of 13 amino acids. V lost 6 bases and J 0 bases, leaving 9 bases between the germline ends. The chain's CDR3 is CASSRGTSYEQYV. The CDR3 DNA follows: TGTGCCAGCAGTAGGGGTACCTCCTACGAGCAGTACGTC.

The chain has TRBV7-9 and TRBJ1-1; D is unclear. The CDR3 contains 12 residues. The germline V gene has CDR1 SEHNR and CDR2 FQNEAQ (reference sequence). V was cut by 3 bases and J by 3 bases, with 5 bases left in between. The CDR3, as DNA: TGTGCCAGCAGCTTCCTTGACACTGAAGCTTTCTTT. It encodes CASSFLDTEAFF.

This clone has only one observation. The chain employs TRBV19 and TRBJ2-7; TRBD2 aligns across 8 bases. Per germline, CDR1 LNHDA and CDR2 SQIVND (reference sequence). V trimming: 5 bases; J trimming: 9 bases; junction bases outside the gene matches: 18. This CDR3 contains 16 residues. CDR3 in DNA: TGTGCCAGTAGTCCCACCGCCGGGACTAGGCCGTTGGGGCAGTACGTC. It specifies CASSPTAGTRPLGQYV.

CDR3 amino acids: CASSSRPRGEDEKLFF. The CDR3 nucleotides are TGTGCCAGCAGTTCTCGCCCCAGGGGAGAGGATGAAAAACTGTTTTTT. V gene TRBV6-5 combines with J gene TRBJ1-4; TRBD1 might be the D (6 bases). Germline assignment: CDR1 MNHEY and CDR2 SVGAGI. This CDR3 is built from 16 residues. Trimming cost V 4 bases and J 6 bases, with 18 bases left between them.

This chain joins TRBV3-1 (or the pseudogene TRBV3-2) and TRBJ1-5; tentatively, D is TRBD1 (5 bases). CDR3 size: 14 residues. Trimming left V 5 bases short and J 0 bases short, with 8 bases between. Germline CDR1 reads LGHDT; CDR2 reads YNNKEL (reference sequence). The chain's CDR3 is CASSIQDSNQPQHF. CDR3 DNA sequence: TGTGCCAGCAGCATACAGGATAGCAATCAGCCCCAGCATTTT.

The chain recombines TRBV10-1 with TRBJ2-5; 10 bases line up with TRBD2. V lost 5 bases, J lost 1 base, and 10 bases stayed unmatched. Germline V gene data show CDR1 as WNHNN and CDR2 as SYGVQD (reference sequence). The CDR3 consists of 17 residues. The DNA of the CDR3 is TGCGCCAGCAGTCATGCCCCCCTAGCGGGAGCCCAAGAGACCCAGTACTTC. Amino acid sequence: CASSHAPLAGAQETQYF.

This clone has a single count. CDR3 loop: CASSRSETQYF. The CDR3 region has the DNA TGTGCCAGCAGTCGGTCAGAGACCCAGTACTTC. The chain carries TRBV5-6 and TRBJ2-5, with no clear D. V dropped 5 bases and J dropped 4 bases, with 6 bases sitting between them. CDR3 length: 11 amino acids. Germline CDR1 and CDR2: SGHDT and YYEEEE.